A selection of T cell receptor beta chains follows, all from one sample in a study of cytomegalovirus exposure and HLA in healthy donors. Generated by immunoSEQ multiplex PCR, the TCRdb table keeps only in-frame clones and is missing some. The profile shows under 250,000 clones, around 86% of them singletons. The sample comprised PBMCs. The receptors come from a woman between 18 and 30 years old in good health and CMV-seropositive. The CDR3 runs from the conserved cysteine through the conserved F or W. Each record gives: J gene, clone size, CDR3 length, V gene, D gene, CDR3 protein, CDR3 DNA. A D gene is named only where the DNA matches it firmly. Rows give clone size only sometimes, using once, few, many, or a class for an expanded clone.

TRBJ2-6 NA 15 TRBV9 NA CASSTTGLGANVLTF TGTGCCAGCAGCACCACAGGGTTGGGGGCCAACGTCCTGACTTTC
TRBJ2-7 NA 12 TRBV13 NA CASRRRAYEQYF TGTGCCAGCAGGAGGCGGGCCTACGAGCAGTACTTC
TRBJ2-7 NA 14 TRBV27 TRBD1 CASRDGTGRYEQYF TGTGCCAGCAGGGATGGGACAGGAAGGTACGAGCAGTACTTC
TRBJ1-5 NA 15 TRBV15 NA CATSRDGLGGQPQHF TGTGCCACCAGCAGAGATGGTCTGGGAGGGCAGCCCCAGCATTTT
TRBJ2-2 NA 18 TRBV2 TRBD1 CASSTTRAGQGYTGELFF TGTGCCAGCAGTACCACCCGGGCAGGACAGGGATACACCGGGGAGCTGTTTTTT
TRBJ1-4 NA 16 TRBV4-2 NA CATRTYHRAADEKLFF TGTGCCACCAGGACATATCACAGGGCCGCGGATGAAAAACTGTTTTTT
TRBJ2-7 once 13 TRBV6-5 NA CATSRLHSYEQYF TGTGCCACTTCAAGACTTCACTCCTACGAGCAGTACTTC
TRBJ1-2 NA 13 TRBV6-5 TRBD1 CASRTGGNYGYTF TGTGCTAGCAGGACAGGGGGCAACTATGGCTACACCTTC
TRBJ1-2 NA 14 TRBV7-9 TRBD1 CASVGQGAYYGYTF TGTGCCAGCGTTGGGCAGGGGGCATACTATGGCTACACCTTC
TRBJ2-1 NA 17 TRBV4-1 NA CASSQIASESSYNEQFF TGCGCCAGCAGCCAAATTGCAAGCGAGAGCTCCTACAATGAGCAGTTCTTC
TRBJ1-2 NA 14 TRBV6-4 TRBD1 CASSDGSTGQGYTF TGTGCCAGCAGTGACGGATCGACAGGGCAAGGCTACACCTTC
TRBJ1-5 NA 16 TRBV12-5 TRBD1 CASGLGTGHSNQPQHF TGTGCTAGTGGTTTGGGGACAGGGCATAGCAATCAGCCCCAGCATTTT
TRBJ2-7 few 15 TRBV28 TRBD1 CASRNPGQGRYEQYF TGTGCCAGCAGAAATCCCGGACAGGGGCGGTACGAGCAGTACTTC
TRBJ2-1 NA 14 TRBV19 NA CASSSGSVLNEQFF TGTGCCAGTAGCAGCGGGTCTGTATTGAATGAGCAGTTCTTC
TRBJ2-3 NA 16 TRBV27 TRBD2 CASSPATSGRGNTQYF TGTGCCAGCAGTCCCGCGACTAGCGGGAGAGGGAATACGCAGTATTTT
TRBJ2-7 NA 14 TRBV7-2 TRBD2 CASSFGAGLYEQYF TGTGCCAGCAGCTTTGGAGCGGGACTCTACGAGCAGTACTTC
TRBJ1-2 NA 16 TRBV7-9 NA CASSSFADTSNYGYTF TGTGCCAGCAGCTCGTTCGCCGACACATCTAACTATGGCTACACCTTC
TRBJ1-5 NA 14 TRBV18 NA CASSTGITGQPQHF TGTGCCAGCTCTACAGGGATTACAGGACAGCCCCAGCATTTT
TRBJ2-3 NA 17 TRBV5-4 NA CASSLARDSSYTDTQYF TGTGCCAGCAGCTTGGCCCGGGATAGCAGTTACACAGATACGCAGTATTTT
TRBJ2-5 NA 20 TRBV4-1 TRBD2 CASSHLLAGGPSPYQETQYF TGCGCCAGCAGCCACCTACTAGCGGGAGGCCCTAGTCCTTACCAAGAGACCCAGTACTTC
TRBJ2-1 NA 14 TRBV9 NA CASSLGETYNEQFF TGTGCCAGCAGCCTCGGGGAAACCTACAATGAGCAGTTCTTC
TRBJ1-5 once 13 TRBV6-5 TRBD1 CASSRTGAQPQHF TGTGCCAGCAGTCGGACAGGGGCTCAGCCCCAGCATTTT